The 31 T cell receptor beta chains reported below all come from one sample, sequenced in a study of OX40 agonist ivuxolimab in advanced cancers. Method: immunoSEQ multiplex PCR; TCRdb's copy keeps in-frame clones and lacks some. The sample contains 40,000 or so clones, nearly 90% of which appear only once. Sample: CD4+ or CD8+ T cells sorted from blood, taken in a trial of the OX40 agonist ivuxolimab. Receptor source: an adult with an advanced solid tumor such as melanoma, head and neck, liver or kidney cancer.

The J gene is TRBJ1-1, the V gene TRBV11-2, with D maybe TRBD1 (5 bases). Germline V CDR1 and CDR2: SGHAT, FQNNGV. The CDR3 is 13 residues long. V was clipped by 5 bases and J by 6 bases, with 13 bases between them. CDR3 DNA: TGTGCCAGCAGCCCCGGGGGTTGGGCTGAAGCTTTCTTT. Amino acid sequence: CASSPGGWAEAFF.

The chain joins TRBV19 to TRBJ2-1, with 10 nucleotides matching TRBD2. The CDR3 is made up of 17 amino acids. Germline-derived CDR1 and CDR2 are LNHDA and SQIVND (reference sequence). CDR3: CVLSAPLAGAFYNEQFF. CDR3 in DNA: TGTGTCCTCAGCGCCCCCCTAGCGGGGGCCTTTTACAATGAGCAGTTCTTC.

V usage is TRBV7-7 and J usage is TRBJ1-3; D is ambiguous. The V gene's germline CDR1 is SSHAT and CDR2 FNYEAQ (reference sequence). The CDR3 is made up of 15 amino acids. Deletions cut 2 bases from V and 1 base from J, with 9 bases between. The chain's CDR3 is CASSLNLGSGNTIYF. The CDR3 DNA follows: TGTGCCAGCAGCTTAAATCTGGGGTCTGGAAACACCATATATTTT.

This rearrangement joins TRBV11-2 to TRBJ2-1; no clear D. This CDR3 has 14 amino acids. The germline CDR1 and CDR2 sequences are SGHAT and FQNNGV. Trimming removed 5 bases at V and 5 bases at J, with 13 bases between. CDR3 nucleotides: TGTGCCAGCAGCCCCTTGAGCCTTGACAATGAGCAGTTCTTC. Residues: CASSPLSLDNEQFF. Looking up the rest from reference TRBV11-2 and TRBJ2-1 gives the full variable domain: EAGVAQSPRYKIIEKRQSVAFWCNPISGHATLYWYQQILGQGPKLLIQFQNNGVVDDSQLPKDRFSAERLKGVDSTLKIQPAKLEDSAVYLCASSPLSLDNEQFFGPGTRLTVL.

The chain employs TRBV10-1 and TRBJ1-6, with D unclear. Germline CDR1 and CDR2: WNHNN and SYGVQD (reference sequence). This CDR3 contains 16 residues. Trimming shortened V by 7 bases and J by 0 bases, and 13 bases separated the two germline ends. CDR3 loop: CASNRRVFSYNSPLHF. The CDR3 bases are TGCGCCAGCAATAGACGCGTTTTCTCCTATAATTCACCCCTCCACTTT.

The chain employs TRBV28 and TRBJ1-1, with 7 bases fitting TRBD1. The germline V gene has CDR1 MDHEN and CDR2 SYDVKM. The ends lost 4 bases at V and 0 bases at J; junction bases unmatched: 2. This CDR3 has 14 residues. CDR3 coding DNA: TGTGCCAGCAGTTCGGGACAGATGAACACTGAAGCTTTCTTT. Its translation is CASSSGQMNTEAFF.

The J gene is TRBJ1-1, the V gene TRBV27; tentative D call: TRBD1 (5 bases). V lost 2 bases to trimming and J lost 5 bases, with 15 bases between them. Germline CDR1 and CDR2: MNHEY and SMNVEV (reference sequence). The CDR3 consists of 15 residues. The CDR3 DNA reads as TGTGCCAGCAGTTTAACTGGGACTAAGAGTACTGAAGCTTTCTTT. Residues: CASSLTGTKSTEAFF.

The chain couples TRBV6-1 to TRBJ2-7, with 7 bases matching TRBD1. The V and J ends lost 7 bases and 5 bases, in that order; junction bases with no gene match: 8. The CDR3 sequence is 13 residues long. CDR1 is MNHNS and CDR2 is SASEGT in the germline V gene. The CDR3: CASKGAPLDEQYF. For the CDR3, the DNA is TGTGCCAGCAAGGGGGCGCCGCTGGACGAGCAGTACTTC.

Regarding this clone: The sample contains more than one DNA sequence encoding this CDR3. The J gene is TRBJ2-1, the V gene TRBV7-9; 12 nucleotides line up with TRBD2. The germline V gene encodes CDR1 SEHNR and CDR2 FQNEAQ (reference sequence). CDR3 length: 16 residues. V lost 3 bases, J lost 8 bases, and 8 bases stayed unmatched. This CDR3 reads CASSLGSSGGAHEQFF. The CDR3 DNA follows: TGTGCCAGCAGCTTGGGGTCTAGCGGGGGGGCACATGAGCAGTTCTTC.

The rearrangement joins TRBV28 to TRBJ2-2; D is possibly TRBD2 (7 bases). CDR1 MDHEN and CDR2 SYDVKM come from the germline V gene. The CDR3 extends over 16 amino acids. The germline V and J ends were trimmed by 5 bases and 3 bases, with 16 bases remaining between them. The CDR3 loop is CASSPNGGADTGELFF. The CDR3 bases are TGTGCCAGCAGTCCTAATGGGGGGGCGGACACCGGGGAGCTGTTTTTT.

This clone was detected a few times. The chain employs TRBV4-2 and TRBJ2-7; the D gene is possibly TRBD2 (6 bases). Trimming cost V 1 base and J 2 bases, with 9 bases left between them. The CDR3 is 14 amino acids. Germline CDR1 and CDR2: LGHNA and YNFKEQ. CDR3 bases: TGTGCCAGCAGCCAAGGGGCGGGGACCTACGAGCAGTACGTC. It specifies CASSQGAGTYEQYV.

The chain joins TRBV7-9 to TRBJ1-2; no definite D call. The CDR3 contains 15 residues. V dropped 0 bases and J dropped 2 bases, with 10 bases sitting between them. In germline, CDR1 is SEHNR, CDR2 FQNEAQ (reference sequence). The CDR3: CASSLAGQVNYGYTF. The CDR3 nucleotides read TGTGCCAGCAGCTTAGCAGGTCAGGTGAACTATGGCTACACCTTC.

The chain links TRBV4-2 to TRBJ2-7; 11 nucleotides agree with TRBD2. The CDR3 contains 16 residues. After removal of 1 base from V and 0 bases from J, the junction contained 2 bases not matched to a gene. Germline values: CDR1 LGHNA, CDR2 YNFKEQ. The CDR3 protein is CASSQALAGGSYEQYF. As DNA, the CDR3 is TGTGCCAGCAGCCAAGCCCTAGCGGGGGGCTCCTACGAGCAGTACTTC.

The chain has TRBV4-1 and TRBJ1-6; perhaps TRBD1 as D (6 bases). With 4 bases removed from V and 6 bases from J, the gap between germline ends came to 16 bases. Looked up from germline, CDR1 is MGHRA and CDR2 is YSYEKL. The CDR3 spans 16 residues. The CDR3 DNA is TGCGCCAGCAGCCCCCCGACAGGAGAACCTAATTCACCCCTCCACTTT. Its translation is CASSPPTGEPNSPLHF.

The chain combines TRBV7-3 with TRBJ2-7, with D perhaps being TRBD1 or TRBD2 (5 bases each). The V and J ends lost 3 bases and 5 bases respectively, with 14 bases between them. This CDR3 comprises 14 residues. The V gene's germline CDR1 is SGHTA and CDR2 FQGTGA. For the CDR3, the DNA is TGTGCCAGCAGCTTGGGAAGGGGAGCCGACGAGCAGTACTTC. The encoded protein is CASSLGRGADEQYF. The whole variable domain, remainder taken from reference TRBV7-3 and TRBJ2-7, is GAGVSQTPSNKVTEKGKYVELRCDPISGHTALYWYRQSLGQGPEFLIYFQGTGAADDSGLPNDRFFAVRPEGSVSTLKIQRTERGDSAVYLCASSLGRGADEQYFGPGTRLTVT.

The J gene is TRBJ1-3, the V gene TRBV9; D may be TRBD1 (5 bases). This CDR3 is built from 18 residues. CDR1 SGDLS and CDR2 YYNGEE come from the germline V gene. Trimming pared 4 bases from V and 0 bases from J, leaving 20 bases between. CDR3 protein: CASSRGERLTISGNTIYF. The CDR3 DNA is TGTGCCAGCAGCAGAGGGGAACGGCTCACCATCTCTGGAAACACCATATATTTT.

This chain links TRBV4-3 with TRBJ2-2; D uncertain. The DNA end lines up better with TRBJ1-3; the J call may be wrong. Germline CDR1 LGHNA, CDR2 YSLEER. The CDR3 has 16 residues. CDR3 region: CASSQEVSSEGNTIYF. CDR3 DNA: TGCGCCAGCAGCCAAGAGGTGTCGTCCGAGGGAAACACCATATATTTT.

CDR3 protein: CASSSTTGVDTEAFF. As DNA, the CDR3 is TGTGCCAGCAGCTCGACGACAGGGGTGGACACTGAAGCTTTCTTT. This rearrangement joins TRBV7-9 to TRBJ1-1; 8 bases match TRBD1. Germline V lookup: CDR1 SEHNR, CDR2 FQNEAQ (reference sequence). Trimming at V came to 4 bases and at J to 3 bases, leaving 7 bases not matched to a gene. The CDR3 length is 15 residues.

CDR3 loop: CASSLLYQGDQPQHF. The DNA for the CDR3 is TGTGCCAGCAGTTTATTGTACCAGGGGGATCAGCCCCAGCATTTT. V usage is TRBV27 and J usage is TRBJ1-5; 7 nucleotides match TRBD1. Germline loops: CDR1 MNHEY, CDR2 SMNVEV (reference sequence). Trimming removed 1 base from V and 5 bases from J; junction bases left unmatched: 5. This CDR3 comprises 15 residues.

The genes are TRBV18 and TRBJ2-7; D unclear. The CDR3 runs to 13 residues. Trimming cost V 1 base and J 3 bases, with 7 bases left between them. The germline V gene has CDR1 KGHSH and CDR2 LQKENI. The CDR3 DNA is TGTGCCAGCTCACCACAGCGCCTCTACGAGCAGTACGTC. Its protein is CASSPQRLYEQYV.

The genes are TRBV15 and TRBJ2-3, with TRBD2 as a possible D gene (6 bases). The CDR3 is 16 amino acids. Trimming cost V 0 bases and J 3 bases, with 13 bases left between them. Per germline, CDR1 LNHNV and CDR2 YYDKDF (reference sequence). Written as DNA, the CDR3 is TGTGCCACCAGCAGAGAGGAGGGGCAACCAACAGATACGCAGTATTTT. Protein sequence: CATSREEGQPTDTQYF.

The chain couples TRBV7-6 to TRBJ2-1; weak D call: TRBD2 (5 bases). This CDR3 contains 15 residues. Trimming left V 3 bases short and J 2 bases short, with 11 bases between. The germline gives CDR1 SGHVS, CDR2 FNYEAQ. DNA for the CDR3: TGTGCCAGCAGCTTCGCAGCCGGGACCTACAATGAGCAGTTCTTC. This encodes CASSFAAGTYNEQFF.

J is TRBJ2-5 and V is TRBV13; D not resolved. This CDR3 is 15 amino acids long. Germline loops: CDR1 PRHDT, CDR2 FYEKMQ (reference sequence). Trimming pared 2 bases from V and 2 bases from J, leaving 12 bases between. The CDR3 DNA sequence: TGTGCCAGCAGCTTAAACTACTCCCCTCAAGAGACCCAGTACTTC. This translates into CASSLNYSPQETQYF.

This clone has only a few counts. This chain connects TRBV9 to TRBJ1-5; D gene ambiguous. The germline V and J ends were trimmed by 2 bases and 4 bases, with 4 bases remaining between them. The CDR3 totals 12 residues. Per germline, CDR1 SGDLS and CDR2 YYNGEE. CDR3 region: CASSVGNQPQHF. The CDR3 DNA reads TGTGCCAGCAGCGTTGGGAATCAGCCCCAGCATTTT.

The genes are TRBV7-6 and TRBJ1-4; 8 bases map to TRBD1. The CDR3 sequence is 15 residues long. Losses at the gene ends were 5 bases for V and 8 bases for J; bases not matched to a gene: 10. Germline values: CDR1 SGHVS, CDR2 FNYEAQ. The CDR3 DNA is TGTGCCAGCAGCCATACGACAGGGGTGGGCGAAAAACTGTTTTTT. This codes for CASSHTTGVGEKLFF.

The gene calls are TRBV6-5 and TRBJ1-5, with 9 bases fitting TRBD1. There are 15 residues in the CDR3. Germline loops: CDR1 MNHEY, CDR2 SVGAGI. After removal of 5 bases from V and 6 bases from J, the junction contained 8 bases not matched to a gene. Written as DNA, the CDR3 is TGTGCCAGCAGTCCCGAGACAGGGGGGCGTCAGCCCCAGCATTTT. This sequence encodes CASSPETGGRQPQHF.

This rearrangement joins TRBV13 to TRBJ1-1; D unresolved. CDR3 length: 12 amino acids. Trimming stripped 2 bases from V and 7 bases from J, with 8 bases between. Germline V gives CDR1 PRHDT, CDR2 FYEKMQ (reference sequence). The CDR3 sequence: CASSLYGREAFF. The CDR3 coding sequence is TGTGCCAGCAGCTTATACGGGCGTGAAGCTTTCTTT.

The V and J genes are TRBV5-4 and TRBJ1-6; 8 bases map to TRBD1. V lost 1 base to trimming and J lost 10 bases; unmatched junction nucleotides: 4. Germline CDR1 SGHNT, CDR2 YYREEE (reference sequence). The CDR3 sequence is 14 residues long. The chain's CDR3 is CASSLKGQASPLHF. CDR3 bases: TGTGCCAGCAGCTTGAAGGGACAGGCATCACCCCTCCACTTT. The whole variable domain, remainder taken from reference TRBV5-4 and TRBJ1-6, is ETGVTQSPTHLIKTRGQQVTLRCSSQSGHNTVSWYQQALGQGPQFIFQYYREEENGRGNFPPRFSGLQFPNYSSELNVNALELDDSALYLCASSLKGQASPLHFGNGTRLTVT.

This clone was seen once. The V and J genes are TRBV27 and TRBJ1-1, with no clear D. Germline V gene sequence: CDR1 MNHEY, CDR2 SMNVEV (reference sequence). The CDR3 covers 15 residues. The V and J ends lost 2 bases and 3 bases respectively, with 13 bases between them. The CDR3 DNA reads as TGTGCCAGCAGTTTACCTGGATTGTGGGACACTGAAGCTTTCTTT. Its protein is CASSLPGLWDTEAFF.

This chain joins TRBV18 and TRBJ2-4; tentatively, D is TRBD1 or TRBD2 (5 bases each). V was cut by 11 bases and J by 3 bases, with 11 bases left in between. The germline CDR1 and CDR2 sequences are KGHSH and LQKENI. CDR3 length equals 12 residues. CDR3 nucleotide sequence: TGTGCCGGCCGGGACGACAAAAACATTCAGTACTTC. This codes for CAGRDDKNIQYF.

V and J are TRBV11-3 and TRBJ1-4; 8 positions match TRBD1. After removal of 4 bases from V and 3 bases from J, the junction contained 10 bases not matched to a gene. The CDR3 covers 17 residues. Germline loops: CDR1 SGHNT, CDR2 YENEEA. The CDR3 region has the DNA TGTGCCAGCAGCTGCCTTGGCGGGACAGGCCCTAATGAAAAACTGTTTTTT. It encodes CASSCLGGTGPNEKLFF. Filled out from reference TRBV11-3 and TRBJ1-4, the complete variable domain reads EAGVVQSPRYKIIEKKQPVAFWCNPISGHNTLYWYLQNLGQGPELLIRYENEEAVDDSQLPKDRFSAERLKGVDSTLKIQPAELGDSAVYLCASSCLGGTGPNEKLFFGSGTQLSVL.